This TCR beta chain was sequenced during a study of OX40 agonist ivuxolimab in advanced cancers. The table lists this clone with a few counts. TCRdb keeps only in-frame clones here, not all; method: immunoSEQ multiplex PCR. The profile shows 110,000 or so clones, approximately 90% of them singletons. V was trimmed by 4 bases and J by 0 bases, leaving 14 bases between them. The CDR3 spans 15 residues. CDR1 and CDR2 from the germline V gene are SGDLS and YYNGEE. The V call is TRBV9, the J call TRBJ2-7; D possibly corresponds to TRBD2 (5 bases). The origin of this receptor is an adult with an advanced solid tumor such as melanoma, head and neck, liver or kidney cancer. The sample was CD4+ or CD8+ T cells sorted from blood, taken in a trial of the OX40 agonist ivuxolimab. The CDR3 DNA reads TGTGCCAGCAGCATTCAGGCGGGCGGCTCCTACGAGCAGTACTTC. Amino acid sequence: CASSIQAGGSYEQYF.